The 17 T cell receptor beta chains below all came from one sample that was sequenced in a study of blood T cell repertoires in COVID-19. Measured with immunoSEQ multiplex PCR; TCRdb has only the in-frame clones, and not every one. The data contain approximately 47,000 clones, about 84% of them singletons. The sequencing sample was made of peripheral blood. These TCRs come from a woman aged 60-75 years with acute or convalescent COVID-19.

This chain links TRBV13 with TRBJ2-5, with a tentative D call TRBD1 (5 bases). Trimming left V 0 bases short and J 5 bases short, with 10 bases between. Per the germline V gene, CDR1 is PRHDT and CDR2 is FYEKMQ (reference sequence). The CDR3 has 14 residues. The CDR3 reads CASSLGLPGETQYF. CDR3 DNA: TGTGCCAGCAGCTTAGGCCTACCAGGGGAGACCCAGTACTTC.

This chain uses TRBV29-1 with TRBJ2-7, with D possibly TRBD2 on 5 matching bases. The V gene's germline CDR1 is SQVTM and CDR2 ANQGSEA. This CDR3 spans 10 amino acids. V shed 5 bases and J shed 3 bases, with 5 bases lying between them. CDR3 nucleotide sequence: TGCAGCGTTCGGGGCTACGAGCAGTACTTC. This encodes CSVRGYEQYF.

The gene calls are TRBV12-5 and TRBJ2-2, with D unresolved. CDR1 is LGHNT and CDR2 is FRNRAP in the germline V gene. The CDR3 has 19 amino acids. The V end was cut by 8 bases, the J end by 0 bases, with 25 bases between. CDR3 loop: CASFPPPGSRETNTGELFF. CDR3 nucleotides: TGTGCTAGTTTCCCTCCCCCAGGTAGTAGAGAGACGAACACCGGGGAGCTGTTTTTT.

The genes are TRBV5-1 and TRBJ1-3; D may be TRBD1 (6 bases). Germline V gene lookup returns CDR1 SGHRS and CDR2 YFSETQ. The CDR3 spans 14 residues. V lost 0 bases to trimming and J lost 5 bases, with 9 bases between them. The CDR3 region has the DNA TGCGCCAGCAGCTTGGCAGGGACAAGAAACACCATATATTTT. It encodes CASSLAGTRNTIYF.

The V gene is TRBV15, the J gene TRBJ1-3; 8 positions agree with TRBD1. The V segment lost 4 bases and the J segment 2 bases; nucleotides outside the gene matches: 7. The germline V gene encodes CDR1 LNHNV and CDR2 YYDKDF (reference sequence). The CDR3 consists of 16 residues. The CDR3 spells CATSKAAGQAGNTIYF. The CDR3 DNA is TGTGCCACCAGCAAAGCCGCGGGACAGGCTGGAAACACCATATATTTT.

This chain links TRBV7-6 with TRBJ1-6; TRBD1 aligns across 9 bases. The CDR3 is made up of 15 amino acids. Germline V gene lookup returns CDR1 SGHVS and CDR2 FNYEAQ. Trimming cost V 4 bases and J 9 bases; bases outside gene matches: 7. CDR3 protein: CASSSAPGQGSPLHF. DNA of the CDR3: TGTGCCAGCAGCTCAGCCCCGGGACAGGGTTCACCCCTCCACTTT.

The chain recombines TRBV9 with TRBJ1-1; D is undetermined. Germline V gene lookup returns CDR1 SGDLS and CDR2 YYNGEE. Trimming pared 4 bases from V and 4 bases from J, leaving 17 bases between. The CDR3 length is 15 residues. The CDR3 DNA sequence: TGTGCCAGCAGCCCCGTTGCGGGGAGTGGCACTGAAGCTTTCTTT. It yields the protein CASSPVAGSGTEAFF.

The rearrangement links TRBV7-2 to TRBJ2-7; D remains unclear. CDR3 length: 14 amino acids. With 5 bases removed from V and 4 bases from J, the gap between germline ends came to 15 bases. Germline V lookup: CDR1 SGHTA, CDR2 FQGNSA. CDR3 region: CASSPSLSLYEQYF. The CDR3 region has the DNA TGTGCCAGCAGCCCTAGTTTGAGCCTTTACGAGCAGTACTTC.

V gene TRBV11-2 combines with J gene TRBJ1-1, with D uncertain. V dropped 2 bases and J dropped 2 bases, with 6 bases sitting between them. The CDR3 extends over 13 amino acids. The germline CDR1 and CDR2 sequences are SGHAT and FQNNGV. Here the CDR3 DNA reads TGTGCCAGCAGCTTACAAGCTAACACTGAAGCTTTCTTT. Protein product: CASSLQANTEAFF.

J is TRBJ1-3 and V is TRBV29-1, with a weak D call TRBD1 (6 bases). V was trimmed by 3 bases and J by 0 bases, leaving 12 bases between them. Germline assignment: CDR1 SQVTM and CDR2 ANQGSEA. The CDR3 extends over 15 amino acids. This chain's CDR3 is CSVETGIGSGNTIYF. CDR3 in DNA: TGCAGCGTTGAGACAGGCATAGGCTCTGGAAACACCATATATTTT.

The chain employs TRBV3-1 (or the pseudogene TRBV3-2) and TRBJ2-3, with TRBD2 matching over 12 bases. Germline values: CDR1 LGHDT, CDR2 YNNKEL (reference sequence). CDR3 length: 17 residues. The ends lost 4 bases at V and 6 bases at J; junction bases unmatched: 11. The CDR3 protein is CASSRRLAGDHSDTQYF. The CDR3 DNA reads as TGTGCCAGCAGCCGGCGACTAGCGGGGGACCACAGTGATACGCAGTATTTT.

The V gene is TRBV19, the J gene TRBJ1-1; D might be TRBD1 (6 bases). The CDR3 is 18 amino acids. Germline values: CDR1 LNHDA, CDR2 SQIVND (reference sequence). Trimming shortened V by 3 bases and J by 1 base, and 21 bases separated the two germline ends. As DNA, the CDR3 is TGTGCCAGTAGTATCCCCAGGGGCCGCTTAACAAGGAACACTGAAGCTTTCTTT. Translation gives CASSIPRGRLTRNTEAFF.

V is TRBV29-1 and J is TRBJ2-7; D is perhaps TRBD1 (6 bases). Trimming took off 6 bases at V and 0 bases at J, with 6 bases between the two ends. The CDR3 consists of 11 residues. Germline values: CDR1 SQVTM, CDR2 ANQGSEA. In nucleotides, the CDR3 is TGCAGCGTGGGGGCCTCCTACGAGCAGTACTTC. This codes for CSVGASYEQYF.

This rearrangement joins TRBV19 to TRBJ1-2; D perhaps matches TRBD1 (5 bases). The CDR3 extends over 13 amino acids. Per the germline V gene, CDR1 is LNHDA and CDR2 is SQIVND (reference sequence). V shed 3 bases and J shed 4 bases, with 9 bases lying between them. CDR3 loop: CASSIRQGYGYTF. Here the CDR3 DNA reads TGTGCCAGTAGTATTAGGCAGGGCTATGGCTACACCTTC.

The rearrangement uses TRBV15 and TRBJ2-1; TRBD2 might be the D (6 bases). The CDR3 consists of 17 residues. With 0 bases removed from V and 4 bases from J, the gap between germline ends came to 16 bases. Germline CDR1 reads LNHNV; CDR2 reads YYDKDF (reference sequence). CDR3 sequence (DNA): TGTGCCACCAGCAGAGAGAGGGGAGGATGGGCTTACAATGAGCAGTTCTTC. It encodes CATSRERGGWAYNEQFF.

V gene TRBV5-1 combines with J gene TRBJ2-3; the D gene is possibly TRBD1 (5 bases). Germline CDR1 SGHRS, CDR2 YFSETQ. The germline V and J ends were trimmed by 4 bases and 5 bases, with 11 bases remaining between them. The CDR3 loop spans 13 amino acids. CDR3 amino acids: CASSTDSQDTQYF. The DNA of the CDR3 is TGCGCCAGCAGCACTGACAGTCAAGATACGCAGTATTTT.

The V call is TRBV19, the J call TRBJ1-5; 8 bases align to TRBD1. Unmatched junction bases numbered 17, after V lost 6 bases and J lost 7 bases. Per the germline V gene, CDR1 is LNHDA and CDR2 is SQIVND (reference sequence). CDR3 size: 17 residues. The DNA of the CDR3 is TGTGCCAGTAGCCCCTGGGAAGGGGGACAGGTAGGGCAGCCCCAGCATTTT. Amino acids: CASSPWEGGQVGQPQHF.